The 22 T cell receptor beta chains given below trace back to one sample, sequenced in a study of T cells after yellow fever vaccination. TCRdb recomputed calls from the 5' RACE reads with MiXCR, one row per CDR3 protein. This table has over 300,000 distinct CDR3 sequences, around 3.6% appearing once. Sequencing used PBMCs, obtained on the day of the yellow fever booster vaccination. The receptors come from a man between 18 and 29 years old who received the YFV17D yellow fever vaccine.

This clonotype was counted ten times or more. The V call is TRBV15, the J call TRBJ2-5, with D perhaps TRBD1 or TRBD2 (5 bases each). V lost 0 bases to trimming and J lost 1 base, with 15 bases between them. This CDR3 region has 17 residues. Germline V gene lookup returns CDR1 LNHNV and CDR2 YYDKDF (reference sequence). CDR3 region: CATSRDERFGGQETQYF. DNA for the CDR3: TGTGCCACCAGCAGAGATGAGCGTTTTGGGGGCCAAGAGACCCAGTACTTC.

The chain recombines TRBV10-3 with TRBJ2-3; the match to TRBD2 covers 8 bases. The CDR3 sequence is 12 residues long. The ends lost 8 bases at V and 4 bases at J; junction bases unmatched: 2. Germline V gene lookup returns CDR1 ENHRY and CDR2 SYGVKD. CDR3 amino acids: CAIRGGPDTQYF. The CDR3 nucleotides are TGTGCCATCCGGGGGGGCCCAGATACGCAGTATTTT.

This clonotype was detected many times. The rearrangement joins TRBV5-4 to TRBJ1-1; D is ambiguous. In germline, CDR1 is SGHNT, CDR2 YYREEE (reference sequence). Deletions cut 6 bases from V and 4 bases from J, with 10 bases between. This CDR3 comprises 12 residues. The CDR3 sequence: CASKSSATEAFF. The CDR3 nucleotides read TGTGCCAGCAAATCCAGTGCCACTGAAGCTTTCTTT.

This clonotype turned up a few times. The chain recombines TRBV6-5 with TRBJ1-1; D not resolved. The CDR3 runs 13 residues. Trimming removed 5 bases from V and 3 bases from J, with 10 bases in between. The germline CDR1 and CDR2 sequences are MNHEY and SVGAGI. CDR3 nucleotide sequence: TGTGCCAGCAGTCCACCAGCGGACACTGAAGCTTTCTTT. This encodes CASSPPADTEAFF.

This clonotype turned up a few times. The chain couples TRBV20-1 to TRBJ2-3; D gene ambiguous. V shed 1 base and J shed 0 bases, with 14 bases lying between them. Germline-derived CDR1 and CDR2 are DFQATT and SNEGSKA (reference sequence). This CDR3 spans 16 amino acids. The DNA for the CDR3 is TGCAGTGCTAGAGTTCTGACTGCAACTAGCACAGATACGCAGTATTTT. Residues: CSARVLTATSTDTQYF.

The chain joins TRBV7-9 to TRBJ2-3; tentative D call: TRBD2 (5 bases). This CDR3 has 13 amino acids. Looked up from germline, CDR1 is SEHNR and CDR2 is FQNEAQ (reference sequence). Trimming took 10 bases from V and 0 from J, leaving 11 bases between them. The CDR3 coding sequence is TGTGCCACCACAACGGGGAGCACAGATACGCAGTATTTT. It is translated as CATTTGSTDTQYF.

This clonotype was seen many times. This rearrangement joins TRBV3-1 to TRBJ1-5; 9 bases align to TRBD1. J lost 6 bases, V lost 1 base, and 4 bases had no gene match. Germline loops: CDR1 LGHDT, CDR2 YNNKEL (reference sequence). The length of the CDR3 is 15 residues. CDR3 loop: CASSQAGTGIQPQHF. As DNA, the CDR3 is TGTGCCAGCAGCCAAGCCGGGACAGGGATTCAGCCCCAGCATTTT.

The V call is TRBV6-2 or TRBV6-3, the J call TRBJ1-5, with unresolved D. Germline V gene data show CDR1 as MNHEY and CDR2 as SVGEGT. The CDR3 loop spans 16 amino acids. Trimming cost V 1 base and J 0 bases, with 10 bases left between them. The CDR3 spells CASSYFGRFSNQPQHF. CDR3 coding DNA: TGTGCCAGCAGTTACTTTGGCAGGTTTAGCAATCAGCCCCAGCATTTT.

This clonotype was detected a few times. The DNA for the CDR3 is TGTGCCAGCAGCGTCCAGGGGGCTAGCGAGTCGGAGACCCAGTACTTC. Residues: CASSVQGASESETQYF. This sequence joins TRBV9 and TRBJ2-5, with 8 bases that match TRBD1. CDR1 is SGDLS and CDR2 is YYNGEE in the germline V gene. The CDR3 consists of 16 residues. The V and J ends lost 2 bases and 5 bases, in that order; junction bases with no gene match: 11.

In its sample, this clonotype was seen a few times. This chain connects TRBV15 to TRBJ1-2; 8 bases are shared with TRBD1. This CDR3 is 12 amino acids long. J was trimmed by 6 bases and V by 8 bases; bases with no gene match: 5. Germline-derived CDR1 and CDR2 are LNHNV and YYDKDF (reference sequence). The CDR3 DNA reads TGTGCCACCGCACAGGGGGTTAATGGCTACACCTTC. Its translation: CATAQGVNGYTF.

In its sample, this clonotype was seen a few times. The chain carries TRBV11-2 and TRBJ2-5, with 7 positions matching TRBD2. This CDR3 is built from 15 residues. Germline CDR1 is SGHAT and CDR2 is FQNNGV. The J segment lost 0 bases and the V segment lost 5 bases, leaving 6 bases of the junction unmatched. The CDR3 here is CASSPPLADQETQYF. CDR3 DNA: TGTGCCAGCAGCCCCCCCCTAGCGGACCAAGAGACCCAGTACTTC. The variable domain in full, with the rest retrieved from reference TRBV11-2 and TRBJ2-5, is EAGVAQSPRYKIIEKRQSVAFWCNPISGHATLYWYQQILGQGPKLLIQFQNNGVVDDSQLPKDRFSAERLKGVDSTLKIQPAKLEDSAVYLCASSPPLADQETQYFGPGTRLLVL.

This clonotype occurred a few times. The V gene is TRBV10-3, the J gene TRBJ2-5; weak D call: TRBD2 (5 bases). The germline gives CDR1 ENHRY, CDR2 SYGVKD. V shed 0 bases and J shed 2 bases, with 10 bases lying between them. The CDR3 consists of 15 residues. The DNA for the CDR3 is TGTGCCATCAGTGAGTCCCCGGGGATGCAAGAGACCCAGTACTTC. This gives the protein CAISESPGMQETQYF.

This clonotype was seen repeatedly, ten times or more. The chain joins TRBV12-3 or TRBV12-4 to TRBJ1-6; the D gene is possibly TRBD1 (5 bases). V dropped 6 bases and J dropped 6 bases, with 9 bases sitting between them. The CDR3 consists of 13 residues. CDR3 sequence (DNA): TGTGCCAGCAGGCTTGACAGTAATTCACCCCTCCACTTT. Translating it yields CASRLDSNSPLHF.

This clonotype was detected a few times. The J gene is TRBJ2-5, the V gene TRBV7-2; 7 bases match TRBD2. The CDR3 spans 15 residues. V trimming: 2 bases; J trimming: 5 bases; junction bases outside the gene matches: 8. The germline gives CDR1 SGHTA, CDR2 FQGNSA. In DNA, the CDR3 is TGTGCCAGCAGCTTACTAGCGGCGGGAACTGAGACCCAGTACTTC. Encoded protein: CASSLLAAGTETQYF. Full variable domain (outside the CDR3, taken from reference TRBV7-2 and TRBJ2-5): GAGVSQSPSNKVTEKGKDVELRCDPISGHTALYWYRQSLGQGLEFLIYFQGNSAPDKSGLPSDRFSAERTGGSVSTLTIQRTQQEDSAVYLCASSLLAAGTETQYFGPGTRLLVL.

This clonotype was picked up many times. The chain joins TRBV20-1 to TRBJ2-7; D may be TRBD1 (7 bases). There are 13 residues in the CDR3. The ends were cut back, 3 bases at V and 6 bases at J, with 15 bases in the middle. Germline V gene lookup returns CDR1 DFQATT and CDR2 SNEGSKA (reference sequence). Here the CDR3 reads CSASPQGEVEQYV. CDR3 in DNA: TGCAGTGCTAGCCCCCAGGGGGAGGTCGAGCAGTACGTC.

This clonotype has only a few counts. The chain carries TRBV7-3 and TRBJ1-1; D not resolved. The CDR3 runs to 14 residues. Trimming stripped 2 bases from V and 4 bases from J, with 11 bases between. Germline lookup yields CDR1 SGHTA and CDR2 FQGTGA. For the CDR3, the DNA is TGTGCCAGCAGCTTAGGTCCGGGCGGCACTGAAGCTTTCTTT. This encodes CASSLGPGGTEAFF. The full variable domain, completed using reference TRBV7-3 and TRBJ1-1, is GAGVSQTPSNKVTEKGKYVELRCDPISGHTALYWYRQSLGQGPEFLIYFQGTGAADDSGLPNDRFFAVRPEGSVSTLKIQRTERGDSAVYLCASSLGPGGTEAFFGQGTRLTVV.

This clonotype came up many times. This chain links TRBV5-1 with TRBJ2-7; 7 nucleotides agree with TRBD1. The CDR3 loop spans 14 amino acids. V lost 4 bases to trimming and J lost 2 bases; unmatched junction nucleotides: 6. CDR1 SGHRS and CDR2 YFSETQ come from the germline V gene. The CDR3 nucleotides are TGCGCCAGCAGCCACCCGACAGGGACCTACGAGCAGTACTTC. This encodes CASSHPTGTYEQYF.

A few counts support this clonotype. The chain joins TRBV27 to TRBJ1-1, with D maybe TRBD1 (5 bases). V was pared by 7 bases and J by 4 bases, with 16 bases between. This CDR3 comprises 14 residues. CDR1 is MNHEY and CDR2 is SMNVEV in the germline V gene (reference sequence). CDR3 bases: TGTGCCAGCATCCCGGGGGGGGGGATCACTGAAGCTTTCTTT. This codes for CASIPGGGITEAFF.

The sample holds a few counts of this clonotype. The J gene is TRBJ1-1, the V gene TRBV7-2; the D is unclear. V was clipped by 1 base and J by 0 bases, with 9 bases between them. The germline gives CDR1 SGHTA, CDR2 FQGNSA. CDR3 length: 15 residues. The CDR3 is CASSLGSQMNTEAFF. In nucleotides, the CDR3 is TGTGCCAGCAGCTTAGGCAGCCAAATGAACACTGAAGCTTTCTTT.

This clonotype has only a few counts. The V call is TRBV6-2 or TRBV6-3, the J call TRBJ2-4; TRBD1 agrees at 7 bases. CDR1 is MNHEY, CDR2 SVGEGT, per germline. The J segment lost 3 bases and the V segment lost 6 bases, leaving 14 bases of the junction unmatched. The CDR3 loop spans 17 amino acids. The CDR3 reads CASRGTETWVVKNIQYF. The DNA of the CDR3 is TGTGCCAGCAGAGGGACAGAGACTTGGGTGGTCAAAAACATTCAGTACTTC.

This clonotype appeared many times. The chain employs TRBV18 and TRBJ2-1; tentative D call: TRBD2 (6 bases). The CDR3 is 16 residues long. Germline loops: CDR1 KGHSH, CDR2 LQKENI. Trimming pared 5 bases from V and 0 bases from J, leaving 14 bases between. The chain's CDR3 is CASSSTGGSSYNEQFF. The CDR3 nucleotides read TGTGCCAGCTCATCTACCGGGGGAAGCTCCTACAATGAGCAGTTCTTC. Filled out from reference TRBV18 and TRBJ2-1, the complete variable domain reads NAGVMQNPRHLVRRRGQEARLRCSPMKGHSHVYWYRQLPEEGLKFMVYLQKENIIDESGMPKERFSAEFPKEGPSILRIQQVVRGDSAAYFCASSSTGGSSYNEQFFGPGTRLTVL.

The J gene is TRBJ2-3, the V gene TRBV27; tentatively, D is TRBD2 (5 bases). Trimming removed 4 bases at V and 2 bases at J, with 19 bases between. The CDR3 contains 17 residues. Germline V gene sequence: CDR1 MNHEY, CDR2 SMNVEV (reference sequence). The CDR3 is CASSSRNSAVFTDTQYF. The CDR3 DNA sequence: TGTGCCAGCAGTTCCCGGAATAGCGCGGTTTTCACAGATACGCAGTATTTT.